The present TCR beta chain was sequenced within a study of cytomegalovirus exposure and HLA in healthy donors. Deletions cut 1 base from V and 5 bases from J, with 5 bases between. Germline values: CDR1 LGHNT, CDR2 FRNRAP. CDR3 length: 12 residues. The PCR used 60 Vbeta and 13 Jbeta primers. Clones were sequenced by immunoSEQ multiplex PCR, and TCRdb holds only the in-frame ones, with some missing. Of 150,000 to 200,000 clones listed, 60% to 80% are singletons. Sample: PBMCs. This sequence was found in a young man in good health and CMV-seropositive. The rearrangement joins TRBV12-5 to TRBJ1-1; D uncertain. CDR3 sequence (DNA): TGTGCTAGTGGTTTGGGAGTGACTGAAGCTTTCTTT. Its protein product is CASGLGVTEAFF.